The sequence of this T cell receptor (beta chain) was determined in a study of T cells expressing NK-cell markers. In generating TCR beta cDNA, 5'RACE template switching with UMIs was used. TCRdb processed the 5' RACE reads again and assigns one entry to each CDR3 protein, with no DNA. The record lists around 380,000 distinct CDR3 sequences, of which the ten most abundant hold about 10%. The CDR3 sequence is 15 residues long. Germline CDR1 and CDR2: SGHTA and FQGTGA. The source of this sequence is a woman aged 45-60 years in good health. The rearrangement links TRBV7-3 to TRBJ2-3; the TRBD1 assignment by TCRdb is unverifiable without DNA. Sequenced input: blood T cells: a sorted CD56 or NKG2C T cell subset, CD4+ or CD8+ T cells, or bulk PBMC T cells (not recorded which). The CDR3 spells CASSLWGQNTDTQYF.